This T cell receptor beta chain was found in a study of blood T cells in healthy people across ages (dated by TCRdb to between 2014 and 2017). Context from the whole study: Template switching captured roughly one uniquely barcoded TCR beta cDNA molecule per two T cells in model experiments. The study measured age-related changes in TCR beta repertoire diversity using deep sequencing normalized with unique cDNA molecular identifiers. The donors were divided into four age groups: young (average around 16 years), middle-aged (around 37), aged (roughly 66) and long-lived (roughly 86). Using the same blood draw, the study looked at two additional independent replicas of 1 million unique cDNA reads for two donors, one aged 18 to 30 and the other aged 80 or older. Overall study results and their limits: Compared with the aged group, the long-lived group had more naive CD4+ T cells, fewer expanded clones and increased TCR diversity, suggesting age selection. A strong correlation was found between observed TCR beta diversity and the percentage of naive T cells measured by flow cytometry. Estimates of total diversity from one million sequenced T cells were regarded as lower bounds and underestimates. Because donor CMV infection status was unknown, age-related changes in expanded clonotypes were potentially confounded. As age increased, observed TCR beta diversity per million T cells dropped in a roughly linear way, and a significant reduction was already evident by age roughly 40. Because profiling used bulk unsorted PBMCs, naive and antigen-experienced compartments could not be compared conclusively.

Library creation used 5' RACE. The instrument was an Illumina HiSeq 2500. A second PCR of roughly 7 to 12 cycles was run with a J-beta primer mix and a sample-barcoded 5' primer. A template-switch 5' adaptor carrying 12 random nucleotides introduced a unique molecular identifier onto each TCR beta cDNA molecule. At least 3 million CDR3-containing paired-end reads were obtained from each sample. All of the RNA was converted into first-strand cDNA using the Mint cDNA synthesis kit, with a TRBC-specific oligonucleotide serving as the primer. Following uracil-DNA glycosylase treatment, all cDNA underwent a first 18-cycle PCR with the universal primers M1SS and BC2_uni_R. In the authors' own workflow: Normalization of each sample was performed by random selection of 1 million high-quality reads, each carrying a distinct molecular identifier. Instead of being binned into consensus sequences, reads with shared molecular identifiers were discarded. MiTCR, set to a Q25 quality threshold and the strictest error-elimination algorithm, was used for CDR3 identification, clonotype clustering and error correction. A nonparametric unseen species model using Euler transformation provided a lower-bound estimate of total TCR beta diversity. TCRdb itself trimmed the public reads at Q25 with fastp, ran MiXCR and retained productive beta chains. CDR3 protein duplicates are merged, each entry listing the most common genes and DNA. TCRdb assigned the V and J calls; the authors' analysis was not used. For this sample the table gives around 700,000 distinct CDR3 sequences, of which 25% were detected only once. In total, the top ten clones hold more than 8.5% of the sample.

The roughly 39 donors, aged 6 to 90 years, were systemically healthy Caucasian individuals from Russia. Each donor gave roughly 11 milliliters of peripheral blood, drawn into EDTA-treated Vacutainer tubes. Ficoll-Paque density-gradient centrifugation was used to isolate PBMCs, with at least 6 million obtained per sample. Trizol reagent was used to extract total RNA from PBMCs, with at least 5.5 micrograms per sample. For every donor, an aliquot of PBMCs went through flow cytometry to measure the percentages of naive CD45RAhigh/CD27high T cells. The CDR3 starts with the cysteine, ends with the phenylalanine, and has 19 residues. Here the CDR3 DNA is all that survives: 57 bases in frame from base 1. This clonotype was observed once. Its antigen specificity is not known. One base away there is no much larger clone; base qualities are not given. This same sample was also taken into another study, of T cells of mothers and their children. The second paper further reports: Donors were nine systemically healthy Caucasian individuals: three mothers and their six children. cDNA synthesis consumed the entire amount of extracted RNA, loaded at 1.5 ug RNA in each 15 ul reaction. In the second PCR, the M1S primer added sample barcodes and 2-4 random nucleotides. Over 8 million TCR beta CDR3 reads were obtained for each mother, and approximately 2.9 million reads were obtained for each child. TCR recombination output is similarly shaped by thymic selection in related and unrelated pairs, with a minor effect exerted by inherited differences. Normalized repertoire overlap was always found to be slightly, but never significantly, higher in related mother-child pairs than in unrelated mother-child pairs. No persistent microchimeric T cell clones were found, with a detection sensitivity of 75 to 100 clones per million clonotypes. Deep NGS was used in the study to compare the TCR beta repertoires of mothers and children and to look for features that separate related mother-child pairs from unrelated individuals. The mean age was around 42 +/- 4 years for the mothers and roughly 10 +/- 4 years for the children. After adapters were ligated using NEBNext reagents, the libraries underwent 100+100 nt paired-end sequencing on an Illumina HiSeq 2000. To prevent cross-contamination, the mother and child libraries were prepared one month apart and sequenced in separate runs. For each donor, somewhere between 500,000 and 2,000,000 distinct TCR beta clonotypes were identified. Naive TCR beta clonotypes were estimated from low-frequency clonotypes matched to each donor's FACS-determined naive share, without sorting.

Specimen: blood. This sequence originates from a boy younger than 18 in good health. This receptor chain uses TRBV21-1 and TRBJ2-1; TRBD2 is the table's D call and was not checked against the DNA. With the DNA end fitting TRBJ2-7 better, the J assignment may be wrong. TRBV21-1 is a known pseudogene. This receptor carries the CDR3 CASSKGRNPWRPYTIEQYF. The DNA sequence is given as TGTGCCAGCAGCAAGGGGAGGAATCCTTGGAGGCCCTATACAATTGAGCAGTACTTC.